This TCR beta chain appears in the sequencing data of a study of blood T cells in healthy people across ages. Findings of the study overall: Shifts in expanded clonotypes may have been confounded by donor CMV status, which was unknown. With age, beta diversity per million T cells declined roughly linearly, significantly by 35 to 40. PBMCs were not sorted, which prevented a conclusive comparison of naive versus antigen-experienced cells.

A sample-barcoded 5' primer and a J-beta primer mix were used in a second PCR of about 7 to 11 cycles. Carrying 12 random nucleotides, a template-switch adaptor labeled each individual cDNA molecule. TCRdb called the 5' RACE reads again in MiXCR, with one record for every CDR3 protein. The table has about 1.5 million distinct CDR3 sequences, approximately 43% seen once. This clonotype was found a few times. Antigen: not known. The clonotype was recovered from a woman aged 18-29 years in good health. Sequenced input: blood.

The DNA of the CDR3 is TGTGCCAGCAGTTGGGGCTGGTCCTACGAGCAGTACTTC. Protein sequence: CASSWGWSYEQYF. The chain has TRBV12-3 or TRBV12-4 and TRBJ2-7; tentative D call: TRBD1 (5 bases). V shed 4 bases and J shed 1 base, with 8 bases lying between them. This CDR3 has 13 amino acids.